These 30 T cell receptor beta chains originate from one sample sequenced in a study of CD8 T cells in ankylosing spondylitis. Whole-study results and caveats: Seemingly distinctive of ankylosing spondylitis blood was a TCR beta motif formed by eight highly homologous variants.

TCRdb re-analysed the 5' RACE reads in MiXCR, keeping a single row per CDR3 protein. Here the sample spans some 100,000 distinct CDR3 sequences, more than 8.5% being singletons. No antigen has been identified for these receptors. The sample was blood, either unsorted or a sorted T cell fraction (not recorded which). Receptors originate from a male donor with ankylosing spondylitis.

This clonotype occurred a few times. This chain uses TRBV24-1 with TRBJ2-2; 9 bases are a match to TRBD1. Germline V gene sequence: CDR1 KGHDR, CDR2 SFDVKD. The V and J ends lost 5 bases and 3 bases, in that order; junction bases with no gene match: 0. The CDR3 extends over 14 amino acids. The CDR3 sequence: CATSGDRDTGELFF. CDR3 nucleotide sequence: TGTGCCACCAGTGGGGACAGGGACACCGGGGAGCTGTTTTTT.

The sample holds many counts of this clonotype. The rearrangement links TRBV20-1 to TRBJ2-6, with unresolved D. The CDR3 runs to 15 residues. Germline loops: CDR1 DFQATT, CDR2 SNEGSKA (reference sequence). V was cut by 3 bases and J by 0 bases, with 9 bases left in between. In DNA, the CDR3 is TGCAGTGCTAGTGAATCCGTCTCTGGGGCCAACGTCCTGACTTTC. Translation gives CSASESVSGANVLTF.

The chain carries TRBV13 and TRBJ1-4, with 9 positions matching TRBD1. J gave up 8 bases and V 5 bases, and 9 bases lay outside the gene matches. CDR1 and CDR2 from the germline V gene are PRHDT and FYEKMQ (reference sequence). The CDR3 is made up of 15 amino acids. CDR3 amino acids: CASSPGTGWREKLFF. In DNA, the CDR3 is TGTGCCAGCAGCCCCGGGACAGGGTGGAGGGAAAAACTGTTTTTT.

This clonotype was observed a few times. The chain couples TRBV27 to TRBJ2-7; a possible D gene is TRBD2 (5 bases). The CDR3 consists of 14 residues. CDR1 is MNHEY, CDR2 SMNVEV, per germline (reference sequence). The V and J ends lost 5 bases and 3 bases respectively, with 14 bases between them. CDR3 protein: CASSPKAGHYEQYV. CDR3 DNA: TGTGCCAGCAGTCCCAAGGCGGGCCACTACGAGCAGTACGTC.

This clonotype was recorded many times. For the CDR3, the DNA is TGTGCCAGCAGCCTAGTGGACAGGGATCCGTACGAGCAGTACTTC. Protein sequence: CASSLVDRDPYEQYF. The chain employs TRBV7-9 and TRBJ2-7, with 8 bases aligning to TRBD1. V gave up 5 bases and J gave up 4 bases; unmatched junction bases: 10. Germline V gene data show CDR1 as SEHNR and CDR2 as FQNEAQ (reference sequence). The CDR3 has 15 amino acids.

This clonotype was picked up a small number of times. This chain connects TRBV27 to TRBJ1-5; D perhaps matches TRBD1 (5 bases). This CDR3 comprises 16 residues. The V gene lost 0 bases and the J gene lost 2 bases, with 11 bases spanning the gap. Germline CDR1 reads MNHEY; CDR2 reads SMNVEV (reference sequence). CDR3: CASSLSRRGGNQPQHF. The CDR3, as DNA: TGTGCCAGCAGTTTATCGAGAAGAGGGGGCAATCAGCCCCAGCATTTT.

The chain links TRBV27 to TRBJ1-2, with D possibly matching TRBD1 (6 bases). In germline, CDR1 is MNHEY, CDR2 SMNVEV (reference sequence). Deletions cut 3 bases from V and 5 bases from J, with 10 bases between. This CDR3 has 13 amino acids. CDR3 residues: CASSFSTGYGYTF. The CDR3 DNA sequence: TGTGCCAGCAGTTTCTCGACAGGTTATGGCTACACCTTC.

This chain links TRBV11-3 with TRBJ2-1; 7 positions agree with TRBD2. Germline-derived CDR1 and CDR2 are SGHNT and YENEEA. The CDR3 runs 16 residues. With 5 bases clipped from V and 0 bases from J, the junction kept 7 bases outside the gene matches. The CDR3 loop reads CASSPPRGSSYNEQFF. The CDR3 DNA is TGTGCCAGCAGCCCGCCCCGCGGGAGCTCCTACAATGAGCAGTTCTTC.

This clonotype was observed many times. This sequence joins TRBV11-2 and TRBJ2-4, with TRBD1 as a possible D gene (6 bases). Germline loops: CDR1 SGHAT, CDR2 FQNNGV. CDR3 length equals 18 residues. The V end lost 6 bases, the J end lost 0 bases, and 21 bases lay between the germline ends. CDR3 loop: CASRKGAETGLAKNIQYF. As DNA, the CDR3 is TGTGCCAGCAGGAAAGGGGCGGAGACAGGCTTAGCCAAAAACATTCAGTACTTC.

With regard to this clonotype: A much bigger clone sits one base away, suggesting this may be a read error. The chain links TRBV20-1 to TRBJ1-4; 8 positions agree with TRBD1. Germline V gives CDR1 DFQATT, CDR2 SNEGSKA (reference sequence). V trimming: 6 bases; J trimming: 5 bases; junction bases outside the gene matches: 11. The CDR3 covers 15 residues. The CDR3 DNA follows: TGCAGTGCAGTAGAACCGGGACAGGAGAATGAAAAACTGTTTTTT. Encoded protein: CSAVEPGQENEKLFF.

The chain recombines TRBV7-9 with TRBJ1-3, with D hard to call. This CDR3 is 16 amino acids long. Per germline, CDR1 SEHNR and CDR2 FQNEAQ (reference sequence). V gave up 4 bases and J gave up 0 bases, with 13 bases separating them. Here the CDR3 DNA reads TGTGCCAGCAGCTACCCCGGGCGAAGCTCTGGAAACACCATATATTTT. It specifies CASSYPGRSSGNTIYF. Together with reference TRBV7-9 and TRBJ1-3, the CDR3 gives the full variable domain: DTGVSQNPRHKITKRGQNVTFRCDPISEHNRLYWYRQTLGQGPEFLTYFQNEAQLEKSRLLSDRFSAERPKGSFSTLEIQRTEQGDSAMYLCASSYPGRSSGNTIYFGEGSWLTVV.

The chain uses TRBV2 and TRBJ2-2, with D hard to call. This CDR3 comprises 14 residues. The germline V gene has CDR1 SNHLY and CDR2 FYNNEI. V lost 10 bases and J lost 2, with 14 bases in between. The CDR3, as DNA: TGTGCCACCCTTCCGGTGGGTAACACCGGGGAGCTGTTTTTT. Encoded protein: CATLPVGNTGELFF.

V is TRBV12-3 or TRBV12-4 and J is TRBJ2-3; 7 bases map to TRBD2. The trim removed 3 bases at V and 7 bases at J, leaving 10 bases unmatched. The CDR3 is made up of 15 amino acids. CDR3 loop: CASSFAVAGLYTQYF. The CDR3 nucleotides read TGTGCCAGCAGTTTTGCGGTAGCGGGCCTGTATACGCAGTATTTT.

The CDR3 DNA is TGTGCCAGCAGCGCACCGGGGCGCCAAGAGACCCAGTACTTC. Translated, it gives CASSAPGRQETQYF. The chain combines TRBV11-2 with TRBJ2-5; D may be TRBD1 or TRBD2 (5 bases each). Germline loops: CDR1 SGHAT, CDR2 FQNNGV. The CDR3 contains 14 residues. V was cut by 5 bases and J by 1 base, with 11 bases left in between.

This clonotype was detected ten times or more. V gene TRBV11-2 combines with J gene TRBJ1-6, with 10 positions matching TRBD1. Trimming removed 5 bases from V and 10 bases from J; junction bases left unmatched: 8. Germline CDR1 and CDR2: SGHAT and FQNNGV. The CDR3 runs to 15 residues. The CDR3 here is CASSLGGQGWSPLHF. CDR3 coding DNA: TGTGCCAGCAGCCTAGGGGGACAGGGGTGGTCACCCCTCCACTTT. The complete variable domain, with remaining parts taken from reference TRBV11-2 and TRBJ1-6, reads EAGVAQSPRYKIIEKRQSVAFWCNPISGHATLYWYQQILGQGPKLLIQFQNNGVVDDSQLPKDRFSAERLKGVDSTLKIQPAKLEDSAVYLCASSLGGQGWSPLHFGNGTRLTVT.

This clonotype showed up many times. The chain joins TRBV7-9 to TRBJ2-1, with D unresolved. Germline lookup yields CDR1 SEHNR and CDR2 FQNEAQ (reference sequence). Trimming pared 5 bases from V and 4 bases from J, leaving 15 bases between. There are 15 residues in the CDR3. The CDR3 reads CASSPTAANYNEQFF. For the CDR3, the DNA is TGTGCCAGCAGCCCCACCGCGGCAAATTACAATGAGCAGTTCTTC. Supplemented by reference TRBV7-9 and TRBJ2-1, the full variable domain reads DTGVSQNPRHKITKRGQNVTFRCDPISEHNRLYWYRQTLGQGPEFLTYFQNEAQLEKSRLLSDRFSAERPKGSFSTLEIQRTEQGDSAMYLCASSPTAANYNEQFFGPGTRLTVL.

The V call is TRBV24-1, the J call TRBJ2-1; D is possibly TRBD1 (5 bases). Between the trimmed V and J ends, which lost 4 bases and 7 bases, there was a span of 10 bases. Looked up from germline, CDR1 is KGHDR and CDR2 is SFDVKD. The CDR3 consists of 13 residues. Written as DNA, the CDR3 is TGTGCCACCAGTGAAGGACACGTGAATGAGCAGTTCTTC. Translation: CATSEGHVNEQFF.

In this sample, this clonotype turned up a few times. This chain joins TRBV5-1 and TRBJ2-5; D is perhaps TRBD1 or TRBD2 (5 bases each). This CDR3 region has 13 residues. Trimming pared 4 bases from V and 3 bases from J, leaving 10 bases between. Germline CDR1 and CDR2: SGHRS and YFSETQ. The CDR3 region has the DNA TGCGCCAGCAGCCGGTTGGGGGAAGAGACCCAGTACTTC. Translating it yields CASSRLGEETQYF.

Many counts were recorded for this clonotype. The J gene is TRBJ2-1, the V gene TRBV3-1; 7 positions match TRBD1. Trimming took 4 bases from V and 6 from J; bases not matched to a gene: 6. This CDR3 has 14 residues. Germline V gene lookup returns CDR1 LGHDT and CDR2 YNNKEL (reference sequence). The CDR3 reads CASSPRDSLNEQFF. The CDR3 DNA sequence: TGTGCCAGCAGCCCTCGGGACAGCCTCAATGAGCAGTTCTTC.

This clonotype was found a few times. The chain joins TRBV12-3 or TRBV12-4 to TRBJ1-2, with TRBD1 as a possible D gene (6 bases). Trimming removed 8 bases from V and 3 bases from J, with 16 bases in between. The CDR3 has 14 residues. CDR3 loop: CASSWGGSHYGYTF. CDR3 in DNA: TGTGCCAGCTCCTGGGGGGGCAGTCACTATGGCTACACCTTC.

This clonotype was seen more than once but under ten times. The chain recombines TRBV11-2 with TRBJ2-7; possible D gene TRBD2, 5 bases. Germline lookup yields CDR1 SGHAT and CDR2 FQNNGV. The CDR3 spans 14 residues. The V gene lost 1 base and the J gene lost 5 bases, with 12 bases spanning the gap. Here the CDR3 reads CASSLVAGLNEQYF. Here the CDR3 DNA reads TGTGCCAGCAGCTTAGTTGCGGGCCTAAACGAGCAGTACTTC.

Regarding this clonotype: Compared with germline, one end of the junction differs, possibly owing to a read error. This rearrangement joins TRBV27 to TRBJ2-1; D gene uncertain. The CDR3 consists of 13 residues. CDR1 MNHEY and CDR2 SMNVEV come from the germline V gene (reference sequence). The chain's CDR3 is CASSLSRYNEQFF. The CDR3 DNA sequence: TGTGCCAGCAGCTTATCTAGGTACAATGAGCAGTTCTTC.

This clonotype was detected ten times or more. The V and J genes are TRBV15 and TRBJ2-3, with 13 bases matching TRBD2. CDR1 LNHNV and CDR2 YYDKDF come from the germline V gene (reference sequence). The CDR3 covers 17 residues. Germline trimming cut 2 bases from V and 4 bases from J; bases unmatched to any gene: 6. The CDR3 reads CATSRTRTSGSSDTQYF. The CDR3 nucleotides are TGTGCCACCAGCAGAACCAGGACTAGCGGGAGTTCAGATACGCAGTATTTT.

This clonotype was observed many times. The chain is built from TRBV6-2 or TRBV6-3 and TRBJ2-1; 10 bases agree with TRBD1. The CDR3 runs to 16 residues. Per germline, CDR1 MNHEY and CDR2 SVGEGT. With V trimmed by 2 bases and J by 5 bases, 6 bases remained unmatched. CDR3: CASSYPDRGGDNEQFF. The CDR3 DNA reads as TGTGCCAGCAGTTACCCGGACAGGGGGGGTGACAATGAGCAGTTCTTC.

This clonotype was recorded a few times. The chain links TRBV6-1 to TRBJ2-3; 9 bases fit TRBD1. J was trimmed by 0 bases and V by 7 bases; bases with no gene match: 5. The V gene's germline CDR1 is MNHNS and CDR2 SASEGT. The CDR3 spans 15 residues. The CDR3 is CASTRTGESTDTQYF. In nucleotides, the CDR3 is TGTGCCAGCACCCGGACAGGGGAGAGCACAGATACGCAGTATTTT.

The table lists this clonotype with a few counts. V usage is TRBV9 and J usage is TRBJ1-2, with D possibly TRBD1 on 5 matching bases. V lost 5 bases to trimming and J lost 6 bases, with 20 bases between them. CDR3 length equals 15 residues. CDR1 is SGDLS and CDR2 is YYNGEE in the germline V gene. The CDR3 reads CASRWGTRTSDGYTF. CDR3 coding DNA: TGTGCCAGCAGATGGGGAACAAGGACATCCGATGGCTACACCTTC.

The V call is TRBV20-1, the J call TRBJ2-1; D perhaps matches TRBD2 (6 bases). Germline-derived CDR1 and CDR2 are DFQATT and SNEGSKA (reference sequence). There are 15 residues in the CDR3. Between the trimmed V and J ends, which lost 6 bases and 4 bases, there was a span of 19 bases. The DNA of the CDR3 is TGCAGTGCAGCTAGCGCCAAAGATGGATACAATGAGCAGTTCTTC. Translated, it gives CSAASAKDGYNEQFF.

In regard to this clonotype: This may be a read error: a much more frequent sequence differs by one nucleotide. Given the absence of the conserved phenylalanine or tryptophan at the CDR3 end, a read error is likely. This chain connects TRBV15 to TRBJ1-5, with D possibly TRBD1 on 5 matching bases. The CDR3 is 15 residues long. The V end lost 0 bases, the J end lost 7 bases, and 13 bases lay between the germline ends. CDR1 and CDR2 from the germline V gene are LNHNV and YYDKDF (reference sequence). CDR3 sequence: CATSRDGGVWQPQHS. The CDR3 DNA follows: TGTGCCACCAGCAGAGATGGAGGGGTGTGGCAGCCCCAGCATTCT.

The V and J genes are TRBV19 and TRBJ1-5, with 10 positions matching TRBD1. The CDR3 extends over 16 amino acids. Germline values: CDR1 LNHDA, CDR2 SQIVND (reference sequence). V lost 6 bases to trimming and J lost 3 bases; unmatched junction nucleotides: 8. In DNA form, the CDR3 reads TGTGCCAGTAGACTCATGACAGGGGGCCACAATCAGCCCCAGCATTTT. It is translated as CASRLMTGGHNQPQHF.

This clonotype was counted many times. The chain has TRBV7-9 and TRBJ2-7; 11 nucleotides agree with TRBD2. The CDR3 loop spans 15 amino acids. V lost 1 base, J lost 3 bases, and 2 bases stayed unmatched. Germline V lookup: CDR1 SEHNR, CDR2 FQNEAQ (reference sequence). The CDR3: CASSLEGTSGYEQYV. DNA for the CDR3: TGTGCCAGCAGCTTAGAAGGGACTAGCGGCTACGAGCAGTACGTC.